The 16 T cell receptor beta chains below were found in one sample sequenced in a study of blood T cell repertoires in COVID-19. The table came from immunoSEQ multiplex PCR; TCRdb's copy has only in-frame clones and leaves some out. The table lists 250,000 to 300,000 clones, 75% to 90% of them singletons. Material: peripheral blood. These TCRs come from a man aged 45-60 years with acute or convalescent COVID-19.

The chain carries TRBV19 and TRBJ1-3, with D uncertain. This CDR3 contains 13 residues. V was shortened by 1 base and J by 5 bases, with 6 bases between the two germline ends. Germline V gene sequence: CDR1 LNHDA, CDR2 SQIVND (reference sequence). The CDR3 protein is CASSIGARNTIYF. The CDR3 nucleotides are TGTGCCAGTAGTATAGGGGCGCGAAACACCATATATTTT.

The CDR3 here is CASKMGQGWRAQETQYF. CDR3 DNA sequence: TGTGCCAGCAAAATGGGACAGGGATGGAGGGCCCAAGAGACCCAGTACTTC. This chain uses TRBV27 with TRBJ2-5; 9 bases are shared with TRBD1. Per the germline V gene, CDR1 is MNHEY and CDR2 is SMNVEV (reference sequence). Trimming removed 7 bases from V and 1 base from J; junction bases left unmatched: 13. The CDR3 covers 17 residues.

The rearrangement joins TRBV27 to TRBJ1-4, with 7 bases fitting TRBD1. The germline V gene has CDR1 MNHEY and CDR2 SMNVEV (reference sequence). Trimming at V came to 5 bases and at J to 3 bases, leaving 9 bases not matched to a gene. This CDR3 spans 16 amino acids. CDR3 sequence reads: CASSPLGTASNEKLFF. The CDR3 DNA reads TGTGCCAGCAGTCCCCTCGGGACAGCTTCTAATGAAAAACTGTTTTTT.

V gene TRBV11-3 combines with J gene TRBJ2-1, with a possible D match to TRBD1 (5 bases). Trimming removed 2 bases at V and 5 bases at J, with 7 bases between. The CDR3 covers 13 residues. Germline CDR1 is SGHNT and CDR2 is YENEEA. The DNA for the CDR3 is TGTGCCAGCAGCTTACAACAGGACAATGAGCAGTTCTTC. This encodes CASSLQQDNEQFF.

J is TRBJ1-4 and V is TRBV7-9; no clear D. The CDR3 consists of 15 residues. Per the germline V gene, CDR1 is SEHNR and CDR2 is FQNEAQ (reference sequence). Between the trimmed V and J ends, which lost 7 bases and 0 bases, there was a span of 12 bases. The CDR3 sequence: CASINRGSTNEKLFF. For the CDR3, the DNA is TGTGCCAGCATCAACCGGGGTTCAACTAATGAAAAACTGTTTTTT.

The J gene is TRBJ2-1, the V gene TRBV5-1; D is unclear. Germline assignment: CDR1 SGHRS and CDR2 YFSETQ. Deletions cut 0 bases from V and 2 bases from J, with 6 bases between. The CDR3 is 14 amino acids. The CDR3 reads CASSLAETYNEQFF. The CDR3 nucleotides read TGCGCCAGCAGCTTGGCTGAGACCTACAATGAGCAGTTCTTC.

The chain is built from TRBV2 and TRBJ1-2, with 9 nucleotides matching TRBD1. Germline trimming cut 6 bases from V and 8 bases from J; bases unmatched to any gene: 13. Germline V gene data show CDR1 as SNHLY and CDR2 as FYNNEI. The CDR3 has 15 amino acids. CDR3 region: CASREQGAGPIGYTF. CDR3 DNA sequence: TGTGCCAGCAGGGAACAGGGGGCCGGGCCTATCGGCTACACCTTC. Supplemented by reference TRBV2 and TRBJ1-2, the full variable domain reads EPEVTQTPSHQVTQMGQEVILRCVPISNHLYFYWYRQILGQKVEFLVSFYNNEISEKSEIFDDQFSVERPDGSNFTLKIRSTKLEDSAMYFCASREQGAGPIGYTFGSGTRLTVV.

The CDR3 loop is CAISERDQTGGYGYTF. As DNA, the CDR3 is TGTGCCATCAGTGAGAGGGACCAGACAGGGGGATATGGCTACACCTTC. J is TRBJ1-2 and V is TRBV10-3, with 9 bases lining up with TRBD1. CDR1 is ENHRY, CDR2 SYGVKD, per germline. This CDR3 is built from 16 residues. Trimming at V came to 2 bases and at J to 5 bases, leaving 9 bases not matched to a gene.

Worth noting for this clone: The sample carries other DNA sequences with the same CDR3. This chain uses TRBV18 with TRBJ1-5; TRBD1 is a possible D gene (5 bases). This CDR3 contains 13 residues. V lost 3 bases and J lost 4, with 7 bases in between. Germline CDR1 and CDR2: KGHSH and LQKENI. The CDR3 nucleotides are TGTGCCAGCTCACCCCAGGGAAATCAGCCCCAGCATTTT. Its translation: CASSPQGNQPQHF.

Here the CDR3 reads CASSPQGGNSPLHF. CDR3 nucleotides: TGTGCCAGCAGCCCGCAGGGGGGAAATTCACCCCTCCACTTT. The chain recombines TRBV7-3 with TRBJ1-6; 7 bases map to TRBD1. The germline V gene has CDR1 SGHTA and CDR2 FQGTGA. With V trimmed by 5 bases and J by 7 bases, 5 bases remained unmatched. The CDR3 covers 14 residues.

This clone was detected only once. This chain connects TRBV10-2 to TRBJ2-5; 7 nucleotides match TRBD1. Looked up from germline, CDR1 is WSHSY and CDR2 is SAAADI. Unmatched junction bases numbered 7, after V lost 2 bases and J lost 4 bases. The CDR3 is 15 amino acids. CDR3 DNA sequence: TGCGCCAGCAGTGAGCCAGACAGGGTACGAGAGACCCAGTACTTC. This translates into CASSEPDRVRETQYF.

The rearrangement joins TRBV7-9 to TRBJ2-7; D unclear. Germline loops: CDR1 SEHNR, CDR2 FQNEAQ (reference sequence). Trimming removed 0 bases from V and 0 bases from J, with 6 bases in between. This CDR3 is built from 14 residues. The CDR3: CASSLAGNSYEQYF. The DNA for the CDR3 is TGTGCCAGCAGCTTAGCGGGCAACTCCTACGAGCAGTACTTC.

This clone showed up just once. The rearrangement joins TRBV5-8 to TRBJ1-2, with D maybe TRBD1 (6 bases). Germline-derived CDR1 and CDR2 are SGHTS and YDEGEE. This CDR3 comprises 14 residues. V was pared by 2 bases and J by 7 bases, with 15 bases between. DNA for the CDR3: TGTGCCAGCAGCTTTGAGCAGGGGAGTGGTGGCTACACCTTC. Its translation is CASSFEQGSGGYTF.

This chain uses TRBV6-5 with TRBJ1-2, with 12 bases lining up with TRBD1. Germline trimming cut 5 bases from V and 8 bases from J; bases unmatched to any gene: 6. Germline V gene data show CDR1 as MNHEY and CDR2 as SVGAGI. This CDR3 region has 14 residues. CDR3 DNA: TGTGCCAGCAGTACGGGACAGGGGGCGAGGGGCTACACCTTC. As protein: CASSTGQGARGYTF.

CDR3: CASSSGWLAGGPTDTQYF. The DNA of the CDR3 is TGCGCCAGCAGCTCCGGGTGGCTAGCGGGGGGCCCCACAGATACGCAGTATTTT. The chain couples TRBV5-1 to TRBJ2-3; TRBD2 agrees at 11 bases. With V trimmed by 3 bases and J by 2 bases, 11 bases remained unmatched. There are 18 residues in the CDR3. Germline loops: CDR1 SGHRS, CDR2 YFSETQ.

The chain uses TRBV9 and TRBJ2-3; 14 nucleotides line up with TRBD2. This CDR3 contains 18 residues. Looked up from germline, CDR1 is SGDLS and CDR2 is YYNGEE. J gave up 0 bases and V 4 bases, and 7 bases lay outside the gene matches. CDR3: CASSLGLAGGYSTDTQYF. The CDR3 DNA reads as TGTGCCAGCAGCCTAGGACTAGCGGGGGGCTACAGCACAGATACGCAGTATTTT.